The rows below give T cell receptor beta chains drawn from one sample of a study of control samples from healthy donors and cancer patients. TCRdb's copy holds only in-frame clones and misses some; the assay was immunoSEQ multiplex PCR. The sample shows some 200,000 clones, about 93% of them seen only once. Specimen: blood. Receptors originate from a man aged 50 or older in good health. The CDR3 runs from the conserved cysteine through the conserved F or W. The order of the fields is V gene, J gene, clone size, D gene, CDR3 protein, CDR3 DNA. The D gene is left open where the match is weak. Where a row states a size, it is once, few, many or the class of an expanded clone; other rows omit it.

V: TRBV5-4
J: TRBJ2-3
size: once
D: -
CDR3: CASSLSSGNPDTQYF
DNA: TGTGCCAGCAGCTTGTCGTCAGGGAACCCAGATACGCAGTATTTT

V: TRBV18
J: TRBJ1-5
size: -
D: TRBD1
CDR3: CASSPRATGVGSPQHF
DNA: TGTGCCAGCTCACCTCGGGCGACAGGGGTAGGTTCGCCCCAGCATTTT

V: TRBV4-2
J: TRBJ1-6
size: -
D: -
CDR3: CASSQDMPNGPLHF
DNA: TGTGCCAGCAGCCAAGATATGCCGAACGGACCCCTCCACTTT

V: TRBV5-1
J: TRBJ1-1
size: -
D: -
CDR3: CASIGQENTEAFF
DNA: TGCGCCAGCATAGGGCAGGAAAACACTGAAGCTTTCTTT

V: TRBV5-1
J: TRBJ2-5
size: -
D: -
CDR3: CASSFVPGETQYF
DNA: TGCGCCAGCAGCTTCGTCCCGGGGGAGACCCAGTACTTC

V: TRBV6-5
J: TRBJ1-2
size: -
D: TRBD1
CDR3: CASKGLGQGNYGYTF
DNA: TGTGCCAGCAAAGGTCTGGGACAGGGGAACTATGGCTACACCTTC

V: TRBV13
J: TRBJ1-1
size: -
D: TRBD1
CDR3: CASSLGDRGLETEAFF
DNA: TGTGCCAGCAGCTTAGGGGACAGGGGGCTCGAGACTGAAGCTTTCTTT

V: TRBV5-1
J: TRBJ2-2
size: -
D: TRBD2
CDR3: CASSYRLAGSPTMNTGELFF
DNA: TGCGCCAGCAGCTACCGACTAGCGGGGAGTCCTACGATGAACACCGGGGAGCTGTTTTTT

V: TRBV4-2
J: TRBJ2-1
size: -
D: -
CDR3: CASSQPNNEQFF
DNA: TGTGCCAGCAGCCAACCCAACAATGAGCAGTTCTTC

V: TRBV19
J: TRBJ1-1
size: -
D: -
CDR3: CASSIGTENTEAFF
DNA: TGTGCCAGTAGTATAGGGACAGAGAACACTGAAGCTTTCTTT

V: TRBV10-3
J: TRBJ1-6
size: -
D: -
CDR3: CAIRASLGTDNSPLHF
DNA: TGTGCCATCAGGGCTAGTCTCGGGACGGACAATTCACCCCTCCACTTT

V: TRBV6-1
J: TRBJ1-2
size: -
D: TRBD1
CDR3: CASSEAGQGFYGYTF
DNA: TGTGCCAGCAGTGAAGCGGGACAGGGGTTCTATGGCTACACCTTC

V: TRBV12-3/TRBV12-4
J: TRBJ1-2
size: -
D: -
CDR3: CASSFNLGYTF
DNA: TGTGCCAGCAGTTTTAATCTCGGCTACACCTTC

V: TRBV27
J: TRBJ2-5
size: -
D: -
CDR3: CASSLIMGRSQETQYF
DNA: TGTGCCAGCAGTTTAATCATGGGTCGGTCCCAAGAGACCCAGTACTTC

V: TRBV7-2
J: TRBJ1-5
size: -
D: -
CDR3: CASSSVNLVPRADQPQHF
DNA: TGTGCCAGCAGCTCCGTTAACTTGGTCCCACGGGCGGATCAGCCCCAGCATTTT

V: TRBV7-2
J: TRBJ2-2
size: -
D: -
CDR3: CALRPGSTGELFF
DNA: TGTGCGCTTAGACCGGGTTCCACCGGGGAGCTGTTTTTT

V: TRBV5-5
J: TRBJ1-4
size: -
D: -
CDR3: CASSSRTNEKLFF
DNA: TGTGCCAGCAGCTCACGGACGAACGAAAAACTGTTTTTT

V: TRBV28
J: TRBJ2-6
size: -
D: -
CDR3: CASSWAGLGANVLTF
DNA: TGTGCCAGCAGTTGGGCAGGGTTAGGGGCCAACGTCCTGACTTTC

V: TRBV29-1
J: TRBJ2-7
size: -
D: -
CDR3: CSVVSPGEQYF
DNA: TGCAGCGTTGTAAGTCCCGGCGAGCAGTACTTC

V: TRBV19
J: TRBJ2-7
size: -
D: -
CDR3: CASSPRVRGGEQYF
DNA: TGTGCCAGTAGTCCTAGAGTTCGGGGAGGCGAGCAGTACTTC

V: TRBV30
J: TRBJ2-6
size: once
D: TRBD2
CDR3: CAWSWLAGVGGANVLTF
DNA: TGTGCCTGGAGTTGGTTAGCGGGGGTGGGTGGGGCCAACGTCCTGACTTTC

V: TRBV27
J: TRBJ1-2
size: -
D: TRBD1
CDR3: CASRMTGALGGYTF
DNA: TGTGCCAGCCGGATGACAGGGGCATTGGGGGGCTACACCTTC

V: TRBV5-4
J: TRBJ2-3
size: -
D: -
CDR3: CASSSGRGYADTQYF
DNA: TGTGCCAGCAGCTCTGGCAGGGGATACGCAGATACGCAGTATTTT

V: TRBV6-2/TRBV6-3
J: TRBJ1-5
size: -
D: -
CDR3: CASSYTRNQPQHF
DNA: TGTGCCAGCAGTTATACACGAAATCAGCCCCAGCATTTT

V: TRBV7-2
J: TRBJ1-5
size: -
D: -
CDR3: CASSFPGSSQPQHF
DNA: TGTGCCAGCAGCTTCCCTGGATCCAGTCAGCCCCAGCATTTT